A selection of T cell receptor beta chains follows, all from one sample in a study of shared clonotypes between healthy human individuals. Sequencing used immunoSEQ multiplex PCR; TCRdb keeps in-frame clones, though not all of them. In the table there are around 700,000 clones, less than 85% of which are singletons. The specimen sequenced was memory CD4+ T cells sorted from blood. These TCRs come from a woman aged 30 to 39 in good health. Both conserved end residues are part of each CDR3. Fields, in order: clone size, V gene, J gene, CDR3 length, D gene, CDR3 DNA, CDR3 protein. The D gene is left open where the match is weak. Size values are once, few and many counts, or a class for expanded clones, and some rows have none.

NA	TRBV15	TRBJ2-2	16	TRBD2	TGTGCCACCAGCAGAGTGACTAGCGGGACCGGCGGGGAGCTGTTTTTT	CATSRVTSGTGGELFF
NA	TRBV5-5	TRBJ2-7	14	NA	TGTGCCAGCAGCTCCTCCCTAGGCTCTCTCGAGCAGTACTTC	CASSSSLGSLEQYF
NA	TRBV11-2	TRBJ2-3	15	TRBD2	TGTGCCAGCAGCCTTAGCGGGAGTCTGGCAGATACGCAGTATTTT	CASSLSGSLADTQYF
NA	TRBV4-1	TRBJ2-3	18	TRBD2	TGCGCCAGCAGCCAAGGGCCCCAACTAGCGGGAGGCGCAGATACGCAGTATTTT	CASSQGPQLAGGADTQYF
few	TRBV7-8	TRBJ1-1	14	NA	TGTGCCAGCAGCTCGATCGCCCGAGACACTGAAGCTTTCTTT	CASSSIARDTEAFF
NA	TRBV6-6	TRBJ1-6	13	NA	TGTGCCAGCAGTTTCGGAGATAATTCACCCCTCCACTTT	CASSFGDNSPLHF
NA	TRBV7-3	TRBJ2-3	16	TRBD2	TGTGCCAGCAGCTTAATGGCTAGCGGTATCACAGATACGCAGTATTTT	CASSLMASGITDTQYF
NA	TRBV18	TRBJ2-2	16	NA	TGTGCCAGCTCAATCTCAAGGACATTATTTGCCGGGGAGCTGTTTTTT	CASSISRTLFAGELFF
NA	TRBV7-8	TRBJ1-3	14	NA	TGTGCCAGCAGCTTAGAGGGGCTCCGAAACACCATATATTTT	CASSLEGLRNTIYF
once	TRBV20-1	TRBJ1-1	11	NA	TGCAGTGTAGGTTGGAAGGCTGAAGCTTTCTTT	CSVGWKAEAFF
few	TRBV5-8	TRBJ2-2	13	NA	TGTGCCAGCAGCCCCGTTCCCACCGGGGAGCTGTTTTTT	CASSPVPTGELFF
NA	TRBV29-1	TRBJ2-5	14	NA	TGCAGCGTATCCGGGCAACTTGGTGGCGAGACCCAGTACTTC	CSVSGQLGGETQYF
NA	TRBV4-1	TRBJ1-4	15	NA	TGCGCCAGCAGCCAAGTCCCCAGGGTAAAGGAAAAACTGTTTTTT	CASSQVPRVKEKLFF
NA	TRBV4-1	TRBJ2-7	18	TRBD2	TGCGCCAGCAGCTCGCAGACTAGCGGGAGGGCCTTCGGCTACGAGCAGTACTTC	CASSSQTSGRAFGYEQYF
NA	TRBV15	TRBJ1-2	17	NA	TGTGCCACCAGCAGCGGGGATTGGAGTGGCGCGTGGGATGGCTACACCTTC	CATSSGDWSGAWDGYTF
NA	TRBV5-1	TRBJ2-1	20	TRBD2	TGCGCCAGCAGCTTGATTGGCGGGCTAGCGGGCTATAGCTCCTACAATGAGCAGTTCTTC	CASSLIGGLAGYSSYNEQFF
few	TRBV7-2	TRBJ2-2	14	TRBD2	TGTGCCAGCAGCCTAAGCGGGAGGAGCGGGGAGCTGTTTTTT	CASSLSGRSGELFF
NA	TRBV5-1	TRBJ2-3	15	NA	TGCGCCAGCAGCTTGGACGGTCTAAACACAGATACGCAGTATTTT	CASSLDGLNTDTQYF
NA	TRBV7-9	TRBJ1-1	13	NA	TGTGCCAGCAGCATTCGAGGGGACACTGAAGCTTTCTTT	CASSIRGDTEAFF
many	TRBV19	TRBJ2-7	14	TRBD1	TGTGCCAGTAGCAAGGGACAGGGGATAGACGAGCAGTACTTC	CASSKGQGIDEQYF